This T cell receptor beta chain originates from a study of shared clonotypes between healthy human individuals. Study findings and constraints: The sampled material consisted only of blood, and tissue repertoires are likely to differ.

The J segment lost 7 bases and the V segment lost 4 bases, leaving 12 bases of the junction unmatched. Germline assignment: CDR1 KGHSH and CDR2 LQKENI. This CDR3 region has 15 residues. As to this clone: Antigen: not known.

Deep-level settings were used for running the assay. In replicate PCRs of unsorted PBMC, approximately 320 ng DNA, 31,000 or so T cell genomes, was used. Ten immunoSEQ deep assay plates were used by the authors to sequence unsorted PBMC DNA. The protocol was immunoSEQ multiplex PCR, while the TCRdb copy is restricted to in-frame clones and leaves out a portion. The sample contains hundreds of thousands of clones, around 77% of which appear only once. The sample consisted of PBMCs. The TCR originated in a woman between 40 and 55 years old in good health. Some clones in this sample may be carry-over from other donors' samples. V is TRBV18 and J is TRBJ2-7, with 8 nucleotides matching TRBD1. In DNA, the CDR3 is TGTGCCAGCTCACTCCCGGACAGGGTCATACGAGAGCAGTACTTC. It is translated as CASSLPDRVIREQYF. Full variable domain (rest looked up from reference TRBV18 and TRBJ2-7): NAGVMQNPRHLVRRRGQEARLRCSPMKGHSHVYWYRQLPEEGLKFMVYLQKENIIDESGMPKERFSAEFPKEGPSILRIQQVVRGDSAAYFCASSLPDRVIREQYFGPGTRLTVT.